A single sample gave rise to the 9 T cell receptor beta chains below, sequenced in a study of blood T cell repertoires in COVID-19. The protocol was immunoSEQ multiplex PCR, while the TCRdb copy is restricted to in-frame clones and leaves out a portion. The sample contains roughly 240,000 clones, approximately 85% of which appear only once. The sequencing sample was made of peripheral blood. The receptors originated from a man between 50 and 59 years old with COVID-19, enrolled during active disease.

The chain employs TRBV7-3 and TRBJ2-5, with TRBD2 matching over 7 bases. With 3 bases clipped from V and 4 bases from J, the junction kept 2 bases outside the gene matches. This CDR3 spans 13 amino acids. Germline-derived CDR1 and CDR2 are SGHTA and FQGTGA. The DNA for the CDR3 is TGTGCCAGCAGCTTCGGCGGGGGAGAGACCCAGTACTTC. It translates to CASSFGGGETQYF.

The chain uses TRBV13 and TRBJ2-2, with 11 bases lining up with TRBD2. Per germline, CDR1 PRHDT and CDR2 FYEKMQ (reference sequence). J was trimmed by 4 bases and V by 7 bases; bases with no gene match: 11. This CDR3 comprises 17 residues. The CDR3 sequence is CASTQTSGEGFTGELFF. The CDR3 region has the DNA TGTGCCAGCACCCAGACTAGCGGGGAAGGTTTCACCGGGGAGCTGTTTTTT.

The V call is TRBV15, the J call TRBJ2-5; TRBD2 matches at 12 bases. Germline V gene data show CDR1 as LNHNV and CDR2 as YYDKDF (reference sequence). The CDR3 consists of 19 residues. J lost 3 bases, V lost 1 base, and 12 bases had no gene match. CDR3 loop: CATSRVPTSGGSKEETQYF. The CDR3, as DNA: TGTGCCACCAGCAGAGTGCCGACTAGCGGGGGAAGTAAGGAAGAGACCCAGTACTTC.

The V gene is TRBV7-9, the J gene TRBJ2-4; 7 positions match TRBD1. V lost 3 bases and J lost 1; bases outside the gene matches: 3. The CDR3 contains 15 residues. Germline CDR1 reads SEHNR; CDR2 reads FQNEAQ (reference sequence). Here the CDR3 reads CASSFTGVAKNIQYF. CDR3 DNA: TGTGCCAGCAGCTTCACAGGGGTGGCCAAAAACATTCAGTACTTC.

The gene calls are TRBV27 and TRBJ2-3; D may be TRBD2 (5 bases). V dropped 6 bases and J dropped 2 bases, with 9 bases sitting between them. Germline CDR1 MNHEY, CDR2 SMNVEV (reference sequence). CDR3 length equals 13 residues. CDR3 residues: CASRDWATDTQYF. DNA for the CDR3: TGTGCCAGCAGGGACTGGGCCACAGATACGCAGTATTTT.

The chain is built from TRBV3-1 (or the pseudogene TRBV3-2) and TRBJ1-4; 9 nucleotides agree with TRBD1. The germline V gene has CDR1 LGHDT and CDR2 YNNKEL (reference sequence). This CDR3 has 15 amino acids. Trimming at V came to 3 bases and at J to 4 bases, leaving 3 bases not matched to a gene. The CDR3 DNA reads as TGTGCCAGCAGCCAGGGGACAGGGTATAATGAAAAACTGTTTTTT. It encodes CASSQGTGYNEKLFF.

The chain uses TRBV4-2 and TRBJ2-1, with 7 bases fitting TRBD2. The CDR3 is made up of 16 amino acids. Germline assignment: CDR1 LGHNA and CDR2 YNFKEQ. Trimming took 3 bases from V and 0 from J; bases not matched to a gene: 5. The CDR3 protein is CASSHRAGHSYNEQFF. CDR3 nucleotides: TGTGCCAGCAGCCACCGAGCGGGGCACTCCTACAATGAGCAGTTCTTC.

This CDR3 reads CASSPPGGRNQPQHF. The CDR3 bases are TGTGCCAGCTCACCACCGGGGGGTCGTAACCAGCCCCAGCATTTT. The rearrangement links TRBV18 to TRBJ1-5; D may be TRBD1 (5 bases). CDR3 length: 15 residues. V was pared by 0 bases and J by 7 bases, with 13 bases between. Per the germline V gene, CDR1 is KGHSH and CDR2 is LQKENI.

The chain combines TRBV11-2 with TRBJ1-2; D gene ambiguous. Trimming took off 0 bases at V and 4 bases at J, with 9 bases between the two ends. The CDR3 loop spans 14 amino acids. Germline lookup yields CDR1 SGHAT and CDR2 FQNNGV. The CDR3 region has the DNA TGTGCCAGCAGCTTAGATGGGCAGGTCTATGGCTACACCTTC. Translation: CASSLDGQVYGYTF.